This T cell receptor beta chain was sequenced for a study of blood T cell repertoires in COVID-19. In the study overall: Some COVID-19 samples were acute and others convalescent; all came from the United States, Italy and Spain.

Trimming at V came to 6 bases and at J to 7 bases, leaving 5 bases not matched to a gene. CDR1 ENHRY and CDR2 SYGVKD come from the germline V gene. The CDR3 runs 14 residues. Authors' processing steps: Reference gene primer amplification gave estimated nucleated cell counts. TCRdb's copy holds only in-frame clones and misses some; the assay was immunoSEQ multiplex PCR. V and J calls and clone size are as listed in that table; D and trimming were resolved from the DNA. The data show over 45,000 clones, 65% to 85% seen once. The chain joins TRBV10-3 to TRBJ1-4, with 10 bases that match TRBD1. Sequencing was carried out using peripheral blood. The receptor was isolated from a human donor in a cohort sampled during active COVID-19. This CDR3 reads CAISGDRGVEKLFF. CDR3 DNA: TGTGCCATCAGCGGGGACAGGGGCGTTGAAAAACTGTTTTTT.